Below are 3 T cell receptor beta chains sequenced from a single sample in a study of blood T cell repertoires in COVID-19. Assay: immunoSEQ multiplex PCR; the TCRdb copy retains only in-frame clones and omits some. Among about 250,000 clones listed, almost 85% were seen once. The sequencing input was PBMCs or T cells enriched from blood (not recorded which). The source is a woman in her fifties or sixties with acute COVID-19.

V is TRBV19 and J is TRBJ2-5, with 12 bases matching TRBD1. The length of the CDR3 is 15 residues. The junction had 4 bases not matched to a gene; V was cut back by 7 bases and J by 1 base. The germline V gene encodes CDR1 LNHDA and CDR2 SQIVND (reference sequence). The chain's CDR3 is CASKGQGASQETQYF. The CDR3, as DNA: TGTGCCAGTAAGGGACAGGGGGCGAGCCAAGAGACCCAGTACTTC.

This chain uses TRBV6-5 with TRBJ1-1; the D is unclear. The V end was cut by 5 bases, the J end by 0 bases, with 4 bases between. Germline-derived CDR1 and CDR2 are MNHEY and SVGAGI. This CDR3 contains 12 residues. The DNA of the CDR3 is TGTGCCAGCAGTCCTTTGAACACTGAAGCTTTCTTT. It is translated as CASSPLNTEAFF.

This clone was counted a few times. The CDR3 DNA reads TGTGCCAGCACGGCTAGCGGGGGGAAAGAGACCCAGTACTTC. It translates to CASTASGGKETQYF. V usage is TRBV9 and J usage is TRBJ2-5, with 11 nucleotides matching TRBD2. The length of the CDR3 is 14 residues. CDR1 and CDR2 (germline): SGDLS, YYNGEE. Trimming at V came to 6 bases and at J to 3 bases, leaving 4 bases not matched to a gene.